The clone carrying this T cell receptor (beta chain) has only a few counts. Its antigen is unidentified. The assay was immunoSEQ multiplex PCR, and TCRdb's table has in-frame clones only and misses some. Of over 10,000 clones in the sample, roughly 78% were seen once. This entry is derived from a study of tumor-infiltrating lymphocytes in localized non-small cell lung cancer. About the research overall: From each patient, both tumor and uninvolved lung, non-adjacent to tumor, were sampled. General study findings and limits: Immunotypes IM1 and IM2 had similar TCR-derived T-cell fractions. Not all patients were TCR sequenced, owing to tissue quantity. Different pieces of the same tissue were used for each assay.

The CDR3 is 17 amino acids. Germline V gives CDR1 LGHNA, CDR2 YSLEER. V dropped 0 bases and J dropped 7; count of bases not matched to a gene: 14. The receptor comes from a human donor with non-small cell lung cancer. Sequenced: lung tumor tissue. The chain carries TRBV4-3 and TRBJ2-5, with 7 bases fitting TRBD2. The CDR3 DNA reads TGCGCCAGCAGCCAAGATTTGTTGGGCGGGAGTGTTGGGACCCAGTACTTC. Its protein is CASSQDLLGGSVGTQYF.